The rows below give T cell receptor beta chains drawn from one sample of a study of shared clonotypes between healthy human individuals. The table came from immunoSEQ multiplex PCR; TCRdb's copy has only in-frame clones and leaves some out. Altogether millions of clones are present, 90% to 95% being singletons, with the ten largest covering 0.1% to 0.15%. Source material: naive CD4+ T cells sorted from blood. These receptor sequences come from a man aged 18 to 35 in good health. Each CDR3 is given with its conserved first and last residue. The order of the fields is CDR3 length, J gene, V gene, clone size, D gene, CDR3 protein, CDR3 DNA. D genes are given only for firm matches. Size is omitted from some rows. Given values are once, few, many or a class for expanded clones.

15	TRBJ2-1	TRBV2	-	TRBD2	CASSEAGLAGGPQFF	TGTGCCAGCAGTGAAGCGGGACTAGCGGGAGGGCCCCAGTTCTTC
14	TRBJ2-7	TRBV5-1	once	TRBD1	CASSNGQALYEQYF	TGCGCCAGCAGCAATGGACAGGCACTCTACGAGCAGTACTTC
14	TRBJ2-5	TRBV7-9	-	TRBD1	CASRGTGDQETQYF	TGTGCCAGCAGGGGGACAGGGGACCAAGAGACCCAGTACTTC
14	TRBJ2-5	TRBV5-6	once	-	CASSSGRTGETQYF	TGTGCCAGCAGCTCGGGACGGACCGGGGAGACCCAGTACTTC
13	TRBJ2-7	TRBV28	-	-	CASRDGNSYEQYF	TGTGCCAGCAGGGACGGAAACTCCTACGAGCAGTACTTC
13	TRBJ2-7	TRBV5-4	-	-	CASSSLDGAEQYF	TGTGCCAGCAGCTCACTTGACGGAGCCGAGCAGTACTTC
15	TRBJ2-7	TRBV7-2	-	TRBD1	CASSLAWTGTYEQYF	TGTGCCAGCAGCTTAGCATGGACAGGGACCTACGAGCAGTACTTC
12	TRBJ2-3	TRBV6-5	-	-	CASRTNTDTQYF	TGTGCCAGCAGAACAAACACAGATACGCAGTATTTT
14	TRBJ2-7	TRBV13	-	-	CASSLGRDSYEQYF	TGTGCCAGCAGCTTAGGGCGGGATTCCTACGAGCAGTACTTC
15	TRBJ1-1	TRBV6-5	-	-	CASSLQGPGGTEAFF	TGTGCCAGCAGTTTACAGGGTCCGGGGGGCACTGAAGCTTTCTTT
14	TRBJ1-6	TRBV6-4	-	TRBD1	CASSPGTGNSPLHF	TGTGCCAGCAGCCCGGGGACAGGGAATTCACCCCTCCACTTT
11	TRBJ1-2	TRBV28	-	-	CASTGGKGYTF	TGTGCCAGCACGGGAGGGAAAGGCTACACCTTC
13	TRBJ1-1	TRBV30	-	-	CAWSATAGTEAFF	TGTGCCTGGAGTGCCACCGCGGGCACTGAAGCTTTCTTT
15	TRBJ2-6	TRBV2	-	-	CASSERTAGANVLTF	TGTGCCAGCAGTGAAAGGACAGCTGGGGCCAACGTCCTGACTTTC
14	TRBJ2-7	TRBV5-1	-	-	CASSLAPSNYEQYF	TGCGCCAGCAGCTTGGCCCCTAGCAACTACGAGCAGTACTTC
15	TRBJ2-5	TRBV11-2	-	TRBD2	CASSLSGTSEETQYF	TGTGCCAGCAGCTTATCCGGGACTAGCGAAGAGACCCAGTACTTC
16	TRBJ1-2	TRBV5-4	-	TRBD1	CASSSGTGGGAVGYTF	TGTGCCAGCAGCTCCGGGACAGGGGGCGGGGCTGTCGGCTACACCTTC
14	TRBJ1-3	TRBV2	-	-	CASRGAGAGNTIYF	TGTGCCAGCAGGGGCGCGGGAGCTGGAAACACCATATATTTT
14	TRBJ1-2	TRBV30	-	TRBD1	CAFPTTSGGTVYAF	TGTGCCTTTCCTACCACTTCAGGGGGCACGGTATACGCCTTC
16	TRBJ2-3	TRBV11-2	-	-	CASSLGSLLGTDTQYF	TGTGCCAGCAGCTTAGGCAGCTTACTAGGAACAGATACGCAGTATTTT
14	TRBJ2-5	TRBV5-4	-	-	CASSLVTRPETQYF	TGTGCCAGCAGCTTGGTGACAAGGCCCGAGACCCAGTACTTC
15	TRBJ1-6	TRBV27	once	-	CASRRGDSYNSPLHF	TGTGCCAGCAGAAGGGGGGATTCCTATAATTCACCCCTCCACTTT
16	TRBJ1-1	TRBV14	-	-	CASSQVLPAQTTEAFF	TGTGCCAGCAGCCAAGTCTTACCAGCCCAGACCACTGAAGCTTTCTTT
14	TRBJ2-7	TRBV7-9	-	TRBD2	CASSLSAGGYEQYF	TGTGCCAGCAGCTTATCAGCGGGAGGCTACGAGCAGTACTTC
14	TRBJ2-3	TRBV2	-	TRBD2	CATFSGGPTDTQYF	TGTGCCACCTTTAGCGGGGGGCCCACAGATACGCAGTATTTT
15	TRBJ2-7	TRBV5-4	once	-	CASSLDAGTSYEQYF	TGTGCCAGCAGCTTGGATGCGGGGACATCCTACGAGCAGTACTTC
17	TRBJ2-2	TRBV5-1	-	-	CASSQKVLAGNTGELFF	TGCGCCAGCAGCCAAAAGGTACTTGCGGGGAACACCGGGGAGCTGTTTTTT